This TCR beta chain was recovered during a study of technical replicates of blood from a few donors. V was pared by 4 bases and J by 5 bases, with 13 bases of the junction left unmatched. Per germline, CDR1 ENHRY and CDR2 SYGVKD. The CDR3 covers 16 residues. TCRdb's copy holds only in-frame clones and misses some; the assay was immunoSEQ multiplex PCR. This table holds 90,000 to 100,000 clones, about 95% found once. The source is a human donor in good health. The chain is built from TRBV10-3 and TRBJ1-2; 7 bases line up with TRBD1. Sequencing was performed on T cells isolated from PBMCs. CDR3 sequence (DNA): TGTGCCATCAGTGCGAGACAGGGAATAGATCCATATGGCTACACCTTC. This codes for CAISARQGIDPYGYTF.